What follows are 2 T cell receptor beta chains derived from one specimen sequenced in a study of T cell repertoires in aging, cancer and after chemotherapy. A mixed TRB-A/B primer pool amplified rearranged TRB by multiplex touch-down PCR. TCRdb reprocessed the multiplex PCR reads via MiXCR and lists one record per CDR3 protein. The top ten clones hold roughly 15% of a sample with 8,500 to 9,500 distinct CDR3 sequences, around a quarter of them seen once. Peripheral blood genomic DNA, not sorted cells or RNA, was the template. The sample comprised blood. The receptors come from a human donor with a blood cancer. The donor label of this sample is uncertain.

V is TRBV20-1 and J is TRBJ2-5, with TRBD2 identical over 7 bases. The CDR3 runs 16 residues. The trim removed 1 base at V and 2 bases at J, leaving 10 bases unmatched. Germline CDR1 DFQATT, CDR2 SNEGSKA (reference sequence). In DNA form, the CDR3 reads TGCAGTGCTAGAGCCCAGGGTGGCGGGAGACAAGAGACCCAGTACTTC. Translating gives CSARAQGGGRQETQYF.

CDR3 sequence: CASRPDRVAEKLFF. CDR3 coding DNA: TGTGCCAGCAGACCTGACAGGGTCGCGGAAAAACTGTTTTTT. The J gene is TRBJ1-4, the V gene TRBV28; 7 nucleotides match TRBD1. Germline values: CDR1 MDHEN, CDR2 SYDVKM. The CDR3 contains 14 residues. The ends lost 6 bases at V and 8 bases at J; junction bases unmatched: 9.